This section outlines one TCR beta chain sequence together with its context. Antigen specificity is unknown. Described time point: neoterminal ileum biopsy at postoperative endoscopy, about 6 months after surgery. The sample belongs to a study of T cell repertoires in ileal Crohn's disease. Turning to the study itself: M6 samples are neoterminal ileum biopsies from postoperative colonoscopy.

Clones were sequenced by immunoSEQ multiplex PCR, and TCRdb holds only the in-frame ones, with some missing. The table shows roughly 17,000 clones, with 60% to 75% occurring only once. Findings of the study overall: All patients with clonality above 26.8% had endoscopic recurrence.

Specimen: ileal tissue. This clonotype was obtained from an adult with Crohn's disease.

Written as DNA, the CDR3 is TGTGCCAGCAGTTACCTAGGGGGTTCGACTGAAGCTTTCTTT. Translating it yields CASSYLGGSTEAFF. V is TRBV6-5 and J is TRBJ1-1; the D gene is possibly TRBD1 (6 bases). The germline V gene encodes CDR1 MNHEY and CDR2 SVGAGI. The CDR3 has 14 residues. V was cut by 2 bases and J by 5 bases, with 12 bases left in between.